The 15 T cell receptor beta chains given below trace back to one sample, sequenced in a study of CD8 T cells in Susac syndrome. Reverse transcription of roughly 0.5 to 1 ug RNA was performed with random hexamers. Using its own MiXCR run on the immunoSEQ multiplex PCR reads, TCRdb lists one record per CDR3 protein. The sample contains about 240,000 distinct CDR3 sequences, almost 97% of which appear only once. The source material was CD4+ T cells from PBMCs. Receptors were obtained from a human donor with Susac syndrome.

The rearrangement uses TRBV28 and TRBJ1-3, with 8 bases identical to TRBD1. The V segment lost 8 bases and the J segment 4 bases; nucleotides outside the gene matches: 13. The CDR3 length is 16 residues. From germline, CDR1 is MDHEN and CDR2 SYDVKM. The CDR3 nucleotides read TGTGCCAGCGAGGGACAGGTGCTCCCGGAAGGAAACACCATATATTTT. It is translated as CASEGQVLPEGNTIYF.

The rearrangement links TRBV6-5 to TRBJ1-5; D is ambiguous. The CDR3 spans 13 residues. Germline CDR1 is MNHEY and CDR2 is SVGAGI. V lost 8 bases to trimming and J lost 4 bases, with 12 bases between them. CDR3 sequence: CASGTQPNQPQHF. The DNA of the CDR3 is TGTGCCAGCGGCACCCAACCTAATCAGCCCCAGCATTTT.

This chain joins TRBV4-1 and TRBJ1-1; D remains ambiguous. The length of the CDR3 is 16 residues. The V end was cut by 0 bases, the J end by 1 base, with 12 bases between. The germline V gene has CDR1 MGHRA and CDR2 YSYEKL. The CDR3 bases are TGCGCCAGCAGCCAAGACCCGGGTACGGGGAACACTGAAGCTTTCTTT. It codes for CASSQDPGTGNTEAFF.

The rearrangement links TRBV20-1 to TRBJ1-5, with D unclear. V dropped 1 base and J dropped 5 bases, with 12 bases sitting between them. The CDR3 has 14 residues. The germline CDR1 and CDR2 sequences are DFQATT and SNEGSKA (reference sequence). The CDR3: CSARGAGQDQPQHF. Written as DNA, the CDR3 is TGCAGTGCTAGAGGGGCGGGCCAGGATCAGCCCCAGCATTTT.

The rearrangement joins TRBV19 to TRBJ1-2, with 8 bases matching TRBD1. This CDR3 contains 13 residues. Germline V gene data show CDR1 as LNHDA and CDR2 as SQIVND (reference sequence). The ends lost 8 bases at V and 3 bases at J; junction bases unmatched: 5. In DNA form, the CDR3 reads TGTGCCAGTCTTGAGGACAGGGACTATGGCTACACCTTC. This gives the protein CASLEDRDYGYTF.

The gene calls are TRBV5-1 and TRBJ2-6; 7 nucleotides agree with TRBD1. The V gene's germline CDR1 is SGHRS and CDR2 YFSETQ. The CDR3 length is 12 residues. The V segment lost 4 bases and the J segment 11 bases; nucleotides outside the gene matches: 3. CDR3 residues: CASSATGDVLTF. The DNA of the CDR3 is TGCGCCAGCAGCGCAACAGGGGACGTCCTGACTTTC.

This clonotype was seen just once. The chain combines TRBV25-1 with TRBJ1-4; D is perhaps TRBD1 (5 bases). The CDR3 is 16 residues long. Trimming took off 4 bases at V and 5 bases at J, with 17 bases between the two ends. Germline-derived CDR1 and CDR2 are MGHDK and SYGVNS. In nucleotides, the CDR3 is TGTGCCAGCAGTGGGAGGGGCGGACAACTCAATGAAAAACTGTTTTTT. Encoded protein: CASSGRGGQLNEKLFF.

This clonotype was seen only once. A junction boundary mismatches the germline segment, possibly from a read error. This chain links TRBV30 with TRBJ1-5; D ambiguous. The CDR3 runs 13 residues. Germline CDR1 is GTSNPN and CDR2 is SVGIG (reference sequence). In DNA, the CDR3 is TGTGCCGGGAGTGTCAATAGCAATCAGCCCCAGCATTTT. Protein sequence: CAGSVNSNQPQHF.

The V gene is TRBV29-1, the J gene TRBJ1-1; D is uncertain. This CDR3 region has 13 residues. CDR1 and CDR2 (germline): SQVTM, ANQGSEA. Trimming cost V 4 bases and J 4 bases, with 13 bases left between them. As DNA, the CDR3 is TGCAGCGTTGTGAAGGGTATGGCCACTGAAGCTTTCTTT. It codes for CSVVKGMATEAFF. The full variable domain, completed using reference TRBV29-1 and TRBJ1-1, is SAVISQKPSRDICQRGTSLTIQCQVDSQVTMMFWYRQQPGQSLTLIATANQGSEATYESGFVIDKFPISRPNLTFSTLTVSNMSPEDSSIYLCSVVKGMATEAFFGQGTRLTVV.

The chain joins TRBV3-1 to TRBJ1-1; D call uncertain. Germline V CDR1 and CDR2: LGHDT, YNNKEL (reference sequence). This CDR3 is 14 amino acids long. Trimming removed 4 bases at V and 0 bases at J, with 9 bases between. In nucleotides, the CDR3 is TGTGCCAGCAGCCCGACACAGATGAACACTGAAGCTTTCTTT. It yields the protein CASSPTQMNTEAFF.

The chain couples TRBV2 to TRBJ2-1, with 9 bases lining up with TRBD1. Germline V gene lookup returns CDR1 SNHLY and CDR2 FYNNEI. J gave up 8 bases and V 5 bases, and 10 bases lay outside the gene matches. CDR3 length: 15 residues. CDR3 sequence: CASSRDRVNRDEQFF. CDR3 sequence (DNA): TGTGCCAGCAGTAGGGACAGGGTAAACCGGGATGAGCAGTTCTTC.

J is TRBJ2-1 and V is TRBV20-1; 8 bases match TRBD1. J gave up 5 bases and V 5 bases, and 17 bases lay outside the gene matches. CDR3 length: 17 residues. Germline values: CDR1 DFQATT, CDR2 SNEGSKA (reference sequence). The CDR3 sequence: CSAPSPGQGRGHNEQFF. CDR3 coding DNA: TGCAGTGCTCCTAGCCCAGGACAGGGAAGGGGACACAATGAGCAGTTCTTC.

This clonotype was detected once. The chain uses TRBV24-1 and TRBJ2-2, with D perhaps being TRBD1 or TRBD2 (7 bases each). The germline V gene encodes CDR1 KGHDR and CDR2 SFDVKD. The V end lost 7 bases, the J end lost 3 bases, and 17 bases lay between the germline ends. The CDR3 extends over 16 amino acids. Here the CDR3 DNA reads TGTGCCACCAGCGGCAGGGGGGGATCCGACACCGGGGAGCTGTTTTTT. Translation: CATSGRGGSDTGELFF.

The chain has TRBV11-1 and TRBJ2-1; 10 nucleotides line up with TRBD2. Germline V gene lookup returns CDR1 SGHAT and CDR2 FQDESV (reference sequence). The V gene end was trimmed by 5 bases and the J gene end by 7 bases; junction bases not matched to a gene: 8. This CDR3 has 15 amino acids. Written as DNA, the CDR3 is TGTGCCAGCAGCCCCGCGACTAGCGGGTGGAATGAGCAGTTCTTC. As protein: CASSPATSGWNEQFF.

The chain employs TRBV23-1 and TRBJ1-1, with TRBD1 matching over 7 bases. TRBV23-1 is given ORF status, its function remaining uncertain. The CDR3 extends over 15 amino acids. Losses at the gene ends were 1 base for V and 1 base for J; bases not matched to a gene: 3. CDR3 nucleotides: TGCGCCAGCAGTCAATACAGGGGCGGGAACACTGAAGCTTTCTTT. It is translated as CASSQYRGGNTEAFF.